The TCR beta chain under discussion was sequenced for a study of T cells expressing NK-cell markers (dated by TCRdb to about 2020). Context from the whole study: TCR beta-chain repertoires were profiled in sorted CD3+CD56+NKG2C+, CD3+CD56+NKG2C- and CD3+CD56-NKG2C+ T-cell subsets from several donors. Seven of the eight sequenced donors were HCMV-seropositive and one was HCMV-seronegative. Illumina HiSeq 2000/2500, MiSeq or NextSeq was used to sequence libraries as 2 x 150 bp reads. All eight donors whose samples were sequenced were randomly selected healthy volunteers, three of them men and five women. Beyond this particular receptor, the publication reports: Those dominant clonotypes were again the most abundant among CD3+CD56-NKG2C+ cells in a few donors, at about 28.3-65%. Whether the expanded NKG2C-expressing T cell clones were specific for HCMV antigens was left unclear. For over five donors, the dominant CD3+CD56+NKG2C+ clonotypes were among the top 10 CD8+ clonotypes and accounted for 1.0-7.0% of CD8+ T cells.

To note about this clonotype: Which antigen it targets is not known.

To determine HCMV serostatus, a commercial ELISA kit was used to detect HCMV-specific IgG in serum. Peripheral blood mononuclear cells were isolated from blood by Ficoll density gradient centrifugation. Sequencing was carried out with an Illumina HiSeq 2000. The TCR beta cDNA libraries were made using 5'RACE template switching, a step that added both a universal primer site and unique molecular identifiers. cDNA synthesis was primed from the TCR beta constant segment, followed by two successive PCR amplification steps. Per the source publication's procedure: MIGEC was used to demultiplex reads and group reads by UMI, and MiTCR was used to assemble and quantify clonotypes. Only TCR cDNA sequences supported by at least two reads were kept to exclude erroneous sequences. The tcR package was used for downstream repertoire analysis, with clonotypes matched between fractions based on CDR3 nucleotide sequence plus V segment. VDJmatch was used to annotate antigen specificity against VDJdb, with one amino acid substitution allowed in CDR3. The reads, reprocessed by TCRdb, yield one row per CDR3 protein sequence and no DNA. The V and J calls shown here were made by TCRdb, not taken from the authors' results. This sample's table carries over 350,000 distinct CDR3 sequences. Roughly a tenth of the sample goes to the ten largest clones.

This TCR came from a woman aged 45-65 years in good health. Donor details come from another sample of the same person, matched by shared clones. The sequenced sample was blood T cells: a sorted CD56 or NKG2C T cell subset, CD4+ or CD8+ T cells, or bulk PBMC T cells (not recorded which).

The CDR3 protein: CASSFPGLAGVETQYF. The receptor chain draws on TRBV7-9 and TRBJ2-5; the D call from TCRdb, TRBD2, cannot be confirmed without DNA. CDR1 and CDR2, per the germline V gene (reference sequence), are SEHNR and FQNEAQ. The CDR3, from cysteine to phenylalanine, totals 16 residues. No DNA sequence is on record.